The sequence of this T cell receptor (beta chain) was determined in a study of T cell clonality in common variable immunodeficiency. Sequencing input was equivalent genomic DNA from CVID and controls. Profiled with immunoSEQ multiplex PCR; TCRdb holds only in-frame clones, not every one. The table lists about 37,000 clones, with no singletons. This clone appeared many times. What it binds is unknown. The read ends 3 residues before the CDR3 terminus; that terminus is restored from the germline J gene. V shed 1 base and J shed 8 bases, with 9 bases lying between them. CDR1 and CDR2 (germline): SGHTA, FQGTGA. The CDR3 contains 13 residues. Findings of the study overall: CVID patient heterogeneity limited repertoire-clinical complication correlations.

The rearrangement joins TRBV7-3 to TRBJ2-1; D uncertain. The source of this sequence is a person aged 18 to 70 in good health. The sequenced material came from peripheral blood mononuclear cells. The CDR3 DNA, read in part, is TGTGCCAGCAGCTTAAAAGGCCTCGATGAG. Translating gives CASSLKGLDE. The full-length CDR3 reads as CASSLKGLDEQFF. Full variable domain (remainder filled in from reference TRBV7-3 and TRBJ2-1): GAGVSQTPSNKVTEKGKYVELRCDPISGHTALYWYRQSLGQGPEFLIYFQGTGAADDSGLPNDRFFAVRPEGSVSTLKIQRTERGDSAVYLCASSLKGLDEQFFGPGTRLTVL.